A selection of T cell receptor beta chains follows, all from one sample in a study of shared clonotypes between healthy human individuals. Sequencing used immunoSEQ multiplex PCR; TCRdb keeps in-frame clones, though not all of them. The table records roughly 2 million clones, roughly 94% of them present only once. What was sequenced was naive CD4+ T cells sorted from blood. The receptors stem from a man younger than 30 in good health. Both conserved end residues are trimmed from each CDR3. The listing skips clone size in some rows; elsewhere it reads once, few, many or a size class.

clone size	V gene	J gene	CDR3 protein
.	TRBV5-6	TRBJ2-3	ASSFPTSGTDTQY
.	TRBV30	TRBJ2-1	AWSKRRERIEQF
.	TRBV11-2	TRBJ2-3	ASSLRSGSTDTQY
.	TRBV28	TRBJ1-5	ASSPSGQISNQPQH
.	TRBV2	TRBJ1-6	ASGGQGTSYNSPLH
.	TRBV6-1	TRBJ2-4	ASSEAGQGGALAKNIQY
.	TRBV5-1	TRBJ2-7	ASSLGSTSVRYEQY
once	TRBV19	TRBJ1-1	ASTPRLGEAF
once	TRBV28	TRBJ2-1	ASRPPPRANEQF
.	TRBV30	TRBJ2-5	AWSNRGETQY
.	TRBV28	TRBJ1-1	ASSFSRPPGDTEAF
.	TRBV30	TRBJ1-4	AWTPGGGPNEKLF
.	TRBV10-3	TRBJ1-4	AISDYRTGDEKLF
.	TRBV6-1	TRBJ1-5	ASSGNSNQPQH
.	TRBV2	TRBJ2-7	ASSRTSGSREQY
.	TRBV30	TRBJ2-6	ACAPGANVLT
.	TRBV5-4	TRBJ2-2	ASSPINIDTGELF
.	TRBV18	TRBJ2-1	ASSPKGDEQF
.	TRBV30	TRBJ2-7	AWSPNTYEQY
.	TRBV20-1	TRBJ1-2	SATGYLGYT
.	TRBV11-2	TRBJ2-7	ASNPGLADLVPYEQY
.	TRBV19	TRBJ1-1	ASSIEWGRRDTEAF
.	TRBV13	TRBJ2-1	ASSGGPLLGNEQF
.	TRBV10-3	TRBJ2-2	AIGTGVAGELF
.	TRBV6-5	TRBJ1-1	ASRPTGGPNTEAF
.	TRBV5-5	TRBJ1-4	ASSLNGNEKLF
.	TRBV19	TRBJ1-3	ASNPDRGNTIY
once	TRBV25-1	TRBJ2-7	ASSEMGNLYEQY
.	TRBV6-6	TRBJ1-4	ASTTGQATNEKLF
.	TRBV7-7	TRBJ2-2	ASSLVGGGELF
.	TRBV6-5	TRBJ2-7	ASSLGTPTPYEQY